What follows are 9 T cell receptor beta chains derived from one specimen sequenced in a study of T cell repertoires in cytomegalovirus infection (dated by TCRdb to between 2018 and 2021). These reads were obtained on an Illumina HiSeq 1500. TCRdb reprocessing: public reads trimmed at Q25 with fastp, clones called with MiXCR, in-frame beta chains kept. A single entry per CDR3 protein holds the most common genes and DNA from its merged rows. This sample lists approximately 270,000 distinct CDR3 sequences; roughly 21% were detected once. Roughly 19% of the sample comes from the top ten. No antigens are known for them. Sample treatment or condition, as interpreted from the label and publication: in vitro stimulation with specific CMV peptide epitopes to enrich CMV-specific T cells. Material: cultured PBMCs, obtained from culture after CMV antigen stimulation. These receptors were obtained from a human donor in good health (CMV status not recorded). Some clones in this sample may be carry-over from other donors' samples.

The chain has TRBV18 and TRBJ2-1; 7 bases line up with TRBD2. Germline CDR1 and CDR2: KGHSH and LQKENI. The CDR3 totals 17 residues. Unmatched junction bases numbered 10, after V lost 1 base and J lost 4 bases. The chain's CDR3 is CASSPRRPTGLYNEQFF. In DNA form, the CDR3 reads TGTGCCAGCTCACCACGGCGCCCAACGGGACTATACAATGAGCAGTTCTTC. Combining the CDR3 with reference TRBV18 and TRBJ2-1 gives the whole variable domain NAGVMQNPRHLVRRRGQEARLRCSPMKGHSHVYWYRQLPEEGLKFMVYLQKENIIDESGMPKERFSAEFPKEGPSILRIQQVVRGDSAAYFCASSPRRPTGLYNEQFFGPGTRLTVL.

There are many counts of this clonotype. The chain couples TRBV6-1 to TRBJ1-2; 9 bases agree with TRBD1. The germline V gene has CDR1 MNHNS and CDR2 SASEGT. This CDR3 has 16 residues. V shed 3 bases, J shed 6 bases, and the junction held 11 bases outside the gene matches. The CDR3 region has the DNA TGTGCCAGCAGTGACCTCTCTAGGACAGGGGTTAATGGCTACACCTTC. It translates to CASSDLSRTGVNGYTF.

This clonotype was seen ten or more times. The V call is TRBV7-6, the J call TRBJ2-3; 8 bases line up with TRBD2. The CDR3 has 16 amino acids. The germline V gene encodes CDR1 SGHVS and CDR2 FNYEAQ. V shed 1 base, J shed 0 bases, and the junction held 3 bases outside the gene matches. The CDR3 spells CASSLGLAPSTDTQYF. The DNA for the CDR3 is TGTGCCAGCAGCTTAGGACTAGCGCCGAGCACAGATACGCAGTATTTT.

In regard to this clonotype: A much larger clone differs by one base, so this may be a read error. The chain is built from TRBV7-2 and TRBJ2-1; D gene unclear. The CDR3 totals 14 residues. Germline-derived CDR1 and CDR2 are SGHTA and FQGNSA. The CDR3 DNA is TGTGCCAGCAGCTTATGGCAAAGATACAATGGGCAGTTCTTC. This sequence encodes CASSLWQRYNGQFF.

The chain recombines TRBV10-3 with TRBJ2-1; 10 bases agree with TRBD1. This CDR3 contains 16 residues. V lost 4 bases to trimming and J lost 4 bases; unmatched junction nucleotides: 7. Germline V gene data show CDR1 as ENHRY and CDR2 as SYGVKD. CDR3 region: CAISGSPGQGYNEQFF. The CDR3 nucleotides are TGTGCCATCAGTGGTTCCCCGGGACAGGGGTACAATGAGCAGTTCTTC.

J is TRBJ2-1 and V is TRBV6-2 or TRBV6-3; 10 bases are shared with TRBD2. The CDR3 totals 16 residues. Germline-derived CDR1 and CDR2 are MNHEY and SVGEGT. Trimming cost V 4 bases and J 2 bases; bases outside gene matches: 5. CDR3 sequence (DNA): TGTGCCAGCAGTTTCTTAGCGGGAGGTCCCTACAATGAGCAGTTCTTC. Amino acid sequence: CASSFLAGGPYNEQFF.

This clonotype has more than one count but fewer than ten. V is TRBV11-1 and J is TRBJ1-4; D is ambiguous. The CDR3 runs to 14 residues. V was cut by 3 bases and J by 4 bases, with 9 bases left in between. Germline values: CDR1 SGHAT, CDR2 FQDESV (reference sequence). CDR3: CASSLGRRNEKLFF. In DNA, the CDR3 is TGTGCCAGCAGCTTGGGCCGCCGTAATGAAAAACTGTTTTTT. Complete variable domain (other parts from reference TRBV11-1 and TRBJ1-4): EAEVAQSPRYKITEKSQAVAFWCDPISGHATLYWYRQILGQGPELLVQFQDESVVDDSQLPKDRFSAERLKGVDSTLKIQPAELGDSAMYLCASSLGRRNEKLFFGSGTQLSVL.

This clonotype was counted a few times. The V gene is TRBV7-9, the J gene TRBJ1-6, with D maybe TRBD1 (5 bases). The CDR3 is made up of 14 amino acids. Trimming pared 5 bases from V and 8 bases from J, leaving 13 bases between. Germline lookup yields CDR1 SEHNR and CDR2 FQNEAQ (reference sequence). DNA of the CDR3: TGTGCCAGCAGCGAGGGACGGTCGGATTCACCCCTCCACTTT. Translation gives CASSEGRSDSPLHF. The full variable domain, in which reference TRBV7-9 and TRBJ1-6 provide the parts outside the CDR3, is DTGVSQNPRHKITKRGQNVTFRCDPISEHNRLYWYRQTLGQGPEFLTYFQNEAQLEKSRLLSDRFSAERPKGSFSTLEIQRTEQGDSAMYLCASSEGRSDSPLHFGNGTRLTVT.

CDR3: CASSPRTGEAYGYTF. CDR3 nucleotide sequence: TGTGCCAGCTCACCGCGGACAGGAGAAGCCTATGGCTACACCTTC. The V call is TRBV18, the J call TRBJ1-2; 7 bases fit TRBD1. The CDR3 has 15 amino acids. V shed 3 bases and J 4 bases; nucleotides not matched to a gene: 8. Germline loops: CDR1 KGHSH, CDR2 LQKENI.